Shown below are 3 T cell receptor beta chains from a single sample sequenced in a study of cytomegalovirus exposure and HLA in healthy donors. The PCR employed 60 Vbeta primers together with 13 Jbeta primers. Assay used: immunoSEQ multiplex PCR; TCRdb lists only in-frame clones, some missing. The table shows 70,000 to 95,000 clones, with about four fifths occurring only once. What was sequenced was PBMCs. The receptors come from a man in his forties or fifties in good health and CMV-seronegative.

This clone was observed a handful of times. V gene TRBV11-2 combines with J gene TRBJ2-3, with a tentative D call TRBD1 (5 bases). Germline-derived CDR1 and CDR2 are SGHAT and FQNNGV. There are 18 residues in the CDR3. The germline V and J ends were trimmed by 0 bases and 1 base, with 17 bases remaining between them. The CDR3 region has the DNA TGTGCCAGCAGCTTAGACCCGCGTAGGGGCTTCCGCACAGATACGCAGTATTTT. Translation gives CASSLDPRRGFRTDTQYF.

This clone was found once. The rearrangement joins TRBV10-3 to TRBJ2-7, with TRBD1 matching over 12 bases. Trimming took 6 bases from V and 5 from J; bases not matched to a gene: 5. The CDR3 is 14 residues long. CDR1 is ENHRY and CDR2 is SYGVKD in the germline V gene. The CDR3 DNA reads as TGTGCCATCAGATTGGGACAGGGGGCCGACGAGCAGTACTTC. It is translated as CAIRLGQGADEQYF.

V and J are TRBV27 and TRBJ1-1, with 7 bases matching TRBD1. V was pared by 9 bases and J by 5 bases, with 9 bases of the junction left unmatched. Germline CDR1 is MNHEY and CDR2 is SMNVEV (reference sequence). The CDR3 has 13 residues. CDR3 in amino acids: CASRDRRGTEAFF. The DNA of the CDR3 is TGTGCCAGTCGGGACAGAAGAGGTACTGAAGCTTTCTTT.